The TCR beta chain described here comes from a study of early T cells in non-severe SARS-CoV-2 infection (dated by TCRdb to the early 2020s). Regarding the study in general: Bulk RNA from unsorted whole blood was used for TCR sequencing, so alpha and beta chains could not be paired. What the research found in general, with its limitations: VDJdb matching was skewed toward anti-spike CD8 responses and likely underestimated virus-specific expansions by missing private and CD4 specificities.

The library came from 5' RACE. TCRdb names NextSeq 500 as the instrument used. To correct for sequencing error and PCR bias, the TCR library protocol tagged individual cDNA molecules with unique molecular identifiers. Sequencing covered both TCR alpha and beta chains, and within each sample the abundances of alpha and beta sequences were tightly co-correlated. The study's processing was this. Decombinator V4 was used to annotate TCR sequences for V gene, J gene and CDR3. TCRs were defined as expanded if a significant change between any two time points was detected under a Poisson model with p below 0.0001. Abundances of TCRs were expressed as counts per million after normalisation to the total number of TCRs sequenced in each sample. MAIT TCRs were defined by TRAV1-2 paired with TRAJ12, TRAJ20 or TRAJ33, and iNKT TCRs by TRAV10 paired with TRAJ18. VDJdb, accessed on 1 November 2021, was searched for TCRs annotated for CMV, EBV and SARS-CoV-2, and TCRs annotated for more than one antigen were excluded. TCRdb reprocessing: public reads trimmed at Q25 with fastp, clones called with MiXCR, in-frame beta chains kept. Rows merge per CDR3 protein into single entries with the most common DNA and genes. These V and J calls rely on TCRdb rather than the paper's analysis. The sample records about 34,000 distinct CDR3 sequences, 5% to 7% of which are singletons. The top ten hold around 8% of the sample.

The study was a case-control design nested within a healthcare worker cohort in London, UK, with weekly nasopharyngeal swab PCR tests and blood sampling. Between 23 and 31 March 2020, the week of the UK lockdown, healthcare workers were enrolled and then followed up weekly for as long as 16 weeks. The germline V gene encodes CDR1 SGHTA and CDR2 FQGNSA. The CDR3 holds 15 amino acids from the cysteine to the phenylalanine. The retained sequence is limited to the CDR3, 45 bases, with the frame set at the first base. V is cut back by 5 bases and J by 4 bases, with 7 bases in the junction unmatched. This clonotype was found many times. The clone's antigen remains unknown. Base qualities are not recorded, but no much larger clone differs from it by a single base.

Rearrangement joined TRBV7-2 to TRBJ1-2; the central 10 bases match TRBD1. Source material: whole blood. The source is an adult who was a healthcare worker with PCR-confirmed SARS-CoV-2 infection or an uninfected control (not recorded which). The CDR3 protein sequence reads: CASSQTGGATYGYTF. Here is the DNA: TGTGCCAGCAGCCAGACAGGGGGCGCGACCTATGGCTACACCTTC.